The 14 T cell receptor beta chains below come from one sample, sequenced in a study of blood T cell repertoires in COVID-19. Clones were sequenced by immunoSEQ multiplex PCR, and TCRdb holds only the in-frame ones, with some missing. Of 90,000 to 100,000 clones listed, roughly 80% were seen once; the top ten hold about 4.5%. Sequenced: peripheral blood. Source of these receptors: a man between 60 and 75 years old with acute or convalescent COVID-19.

The rearrangement links TRBV18 to TRBJ1-1; maybe TRBD1 (5 bases). The CDR3 consists of 14 residues. V was cut by 6 bases and J by 5 bases, with 16 bases left in between. Per the germline V gene, CDR1 is KGHSH and CDR2 is LQKENI. CDR3 residues: CASSSRQGKTEAFF. For the CDR3, the DNA is TGTGCCAGCTCCTCAAGGCAGGGTAAAACTGAAGCTTTCTTT.

This clone was recorded a few times. The rearrangement uses TRBV11-3 and TRBJ2-1; TRBD1 might be the D (6 bases). Germline V lookup: CDR1 SGHNT, CDR2 YENEEA. CDR3 length equals 15 residues. The V end lost 4 bases, the J end lost 0 bases, and 10 bases lay between the germline ends. CDR3 DNA: TGTGCCAGCAGCTACGGACAGAGCTCCTACAATGAGCAGTTCTTC. This codes for CASSYGQSSYNEQFF. The full variable domain, in which reference TRBV11-3 and TRBJ2-1 provide the parts outside the CDR3, is EAGVVQSPRYKIIEKKQPVAFWCNPISGHNTLYWYLQNLGQGPELLIRYENEEAVDDSQLPKDRFSAERLKGVDSTLKIQPAELGDSAVYLCASSYGQSSYNEQFFGPGTRLTVL.

The J gene is TRBJ2-3, the V gene TRBV5-5; 12 bases fit TRBD2. With V trimmed by 4 bases and J by 7 bases, 4 bases remained unmatched. Germline-derived CDR1 and CDR2 are SGHKS and YYEKEE (reference sequence). This CDR3 comprises 14 residues. The DNA for the CDR3 is TGTGCCAGCAGCCGGACTAGCGGGGAGTATACGCAGTATTTT. This codes for CASSRTSGEYTQYF. The entire variable domain, with the rest obtained from reference TRBV5-5 and TRBJ2-3, is as follows: DAGVTQSPTHLIKTRGQQVTLRCSPISGHKSVSWYQQVLGQGPQFIFQYYEKEERGRGNFPDRFSARQFPNYSSELNVNALLLGDSALYLCASSRTSGEYTQYFGPGTRLTVL.

The chain combines TRBV27 with TRBJ2-1; TRBD1 matches 8 bases. V trimming: 3 bases; J trimming: 15 bases; junction bases outside the gene matches: 4. CDR3 length: 11 residues. Germline V CDR1 and CDR2: MNHEY, SMNVEV (reference sequence). CDR3 amino acids: CASSFGTGLFF. In DNA, the CDR3 is TGTGCCAGCAGTTTCGGGACAGGATTGTTCTTC.

The gene calls are TRBV28 and TRBJ1-3, with TRBD1 as a possible D gene (5 bases). Germline lookup yields CDR1 MDHEN and CDR2 SYDVKM. The CDR3 consists of 15 residues. The germline V and J ends were trimmed by 5 bases and 4 bases, with 15 bases remaining between them. CDR3 DNA sequence: TGTGCCAGCAGTAACCAGGGCTCACTCGGAAACACCATATATTTT. Its protein is CASSNQGSLGNTIYF. Filled out from reference TRBV28 and TRBJ1-3, the complete variable domain reads DVKVTQSSRYLVKRTGEKVFLECVQDMDHENMFWYRQDPGLGLRLIYFSYDVKMKEKGDIPEGYSVSREKKERFSLILESASTNQTSMYLCASSNQGSLGNTIYFGEGSWLTVV.

The chain couples TRBV6-1 to TRBJ2-3; 9 nucleotides match TRBD1. The CDR3 extends over 15 amino acids. Trimming took 5 bases from V and 5 from J; bases not matched to a gene: 8. The germline CDR1 and CDR2 sequences are MNHNS and SASEGT. Here the CDR3 DNA reads TGTGCCAGCAGTCCGGGACAGGGTACACAAGATACGCAGTATTTT. This encodes CASSPGQGTQDTQYF.

This clone was recorded only once. V gene TRBV5-4 combines with J gene TRBJ1-1; D is possibly TRBD1 (5 bases). The CDR3 has 19 amino acids. CDR1 and CDR2 (germline): SGHNT, YYREEE (reference sequence). V lost 6 bases and J lost 3, with 30 bases in between. CDR3 region: CASNKLSGAQGLGHTEAFF. The CDR3 DNA reads TGTGCCAGCAACAAGCTATCTGGTGCCCAGGGATTGGGTCACACTGAAGCTTTCTTT.

The gene calls are TRBV29-1 and TRBJ2-1, with D perhaps TRBD2 (5 bases). From germline, CDR1 is SQVTM and CDR2 ANQGSEA. The V and J ends lost 3 bases and 4 bases respectively, with 10 bases between them. The length of the CDR3 is 13 residues. DNA of the CDR3: TGCAGCGTTGAGGCGGGTGATTACAATGAGCAGTTCTTC. This translates into CSVEAGDYNEQFF.

The chain combines TRBV4-3 with TRBJ2-1; TRBD2 matches 9 bases. The CDR3 sequence is 15 residues long. From germline, CDR1 is LGHNA and CDR2 YSLEER. J lost 10 bases, V lost 4 bases, and 11 bases had no gene match. This CDR3 reads CASSRGGGRALEQFF. The DNA for the CDR3 is TGCGCCAGCAGCCGAGGGGGCGGGAGGGCCCTGGAGCAGTTCTTC.

V and J are TRBV7-2 and TRBJ2-7, with D perhaps TRBD1 (6 bases). Deletions cut 5 bases from V and 5 bases from J, with 22 bases between. Germline CDR1 is SGHTA and CDR2 is FQGNSA. This CDR3 is built from 16 residues. CDR3 sequence reads: CASSLTGSRGFDEQYF. The DNA for the CDR3 is TGTGCCAGCAGCCTAACAGGGTCCCGCGGTTTCGACGAGCAGTACTTC.

This clone has ten or more counts. The rearrangement joins TRBV14 to TRBJ1-2; 7 bases map to TRBD1. Looked up from germline, CDR1 is SGHDN and CDR2 is FVKESK. The length of the CDR3 is 15 residues. The J segment lost 4 bases and the V segment lost 0 bases, leaving 5 bases of the junction unmatched. CDR3 residues: CASSQEFGQAYGYTF. The CDR3 nucleotides are TGTGCCAGCAGCCAAGAATTTGGACAGGCCTATGGCTACACCTTC.

The chain links TRBV6-2 or TRBV6-3 to TRBJ2-1, with TRBD2 matching 13 bases. CDR3 size: 18 residues. Trimming took 2 bases from V and 4 from J; bases not matched to a gene: 8. Germline CDR1 and CDR2: MNHEY and SVGEGT. The CDR3 protein is CASSYTRTSGSQYNEQFF. CDR3 sequence (DNA): TGTGCCAGCAGTTACACACGGACTAGCGGGAGCCAATACAATGAGCAGTTCTTC.

The rearrangement joins TRBV28 to TRBJ2-7; 8 bases fit TRBD1. Germline CDR1 reads MDHEN; CDR2 reads SYDVKM. The CDR3 is 14 amino acids. Unmatched junction bases numbered 2, after V lost 2 bases and J lost 2 bases. This chain's CDR3 is CASSLPTGAYEQYF. The CDR3 nucleotides are TGTGCCAGCAGTTTACCGACAGGGGCCTACGAGCAGTACTTC.

The gene calls are TRBV6-2 or TRBV6-3 and TRBJ1-1; D is uncertain. Germline CDR1 reads MNHEY; CDR2 reads SVGEGT. The CDR3 sequence is 11 residues long. V was pared by 2 bases and J by 8 bases, with 6 bases between. The CDR3 loop is CASSYPEEAFF. In DNA, the CDR3 is TGTGCCAGCAGTTACCCGGAGGAAGCTTTCTTT.